This T cell receptor beta chain stems from a study of cytomegalovirus exposure and HLA in healthy donors. The PCR was carried out with 60 Vbeta primers and 13 Jbeta primers. Method: immunoSEQ multiplex PCR; TCRdb's copy keeps in-frame clones and lacks some. The sample carries over 95,000 clones, 65% to 85% recorded once. This clone has just a few counts. No antigen is known for it. Findings of the study overall: Within an earlier analysis, most TCR beta V segments proved productive either about 90% or about 30% of the time.

Sequencing was performed on PBMCs. The sequence derives from a woman aged 18-35 years in good health and CMV-seronegative.

The CDR3 here is CASSSRDSPLSGANVLTF. The CDR3, as DNA: TGTGCCAGCAGCTCCCGGGACAGTCCGCTATCTGGGGCCAACGTCCTGACTTTC. The J gene is TRBJ2-6, the V gene TRBV5-4; the match to TRBD1 covers 7 bases. This CDR3 contains 18 residues. Germline CDR1 is SGHNT and CDR2 is YYREEE (reference sequence). Unmatched junction bases numbered 10, after V lost 3 bases and J lost 1 base.